This T cell receptor beta chain was captured in a study of T cells after yellow fever vaccination. V was clipped by 5 bases and J by 2 bases; unmatched bases: 8. CDR1 is DFQATT, CDR2 SNEGSKA, per germline (reference sequence). The CDR3 loop spans 15 amino acids. This clonotype was picked up many times. TCRdb recomputed calls from the 5' RACE reads with MiXCR, one row per CDR3 protein. The sample shows about 120,000 distinct CDR3 sequences, 7.2% of them seen only once. The sample in question was CD4+ T cells sorted from PBMCs, obtained roughly 46 days after the first yellow fever vaccination. The chain carries TRBV20-1 and TRBJ1-3; 8 bases are shared with TRBD1. The receptor comes from a man aged 18 to 29 who received the YFV17D yellow fever vaccine. The CDR3 is CSAPGTGYTGNTIYF. Written as DNA, the CDR3 is TGCAGTGCTCCTGGGACAGGATATACTGGAAACACCATATATTTT.